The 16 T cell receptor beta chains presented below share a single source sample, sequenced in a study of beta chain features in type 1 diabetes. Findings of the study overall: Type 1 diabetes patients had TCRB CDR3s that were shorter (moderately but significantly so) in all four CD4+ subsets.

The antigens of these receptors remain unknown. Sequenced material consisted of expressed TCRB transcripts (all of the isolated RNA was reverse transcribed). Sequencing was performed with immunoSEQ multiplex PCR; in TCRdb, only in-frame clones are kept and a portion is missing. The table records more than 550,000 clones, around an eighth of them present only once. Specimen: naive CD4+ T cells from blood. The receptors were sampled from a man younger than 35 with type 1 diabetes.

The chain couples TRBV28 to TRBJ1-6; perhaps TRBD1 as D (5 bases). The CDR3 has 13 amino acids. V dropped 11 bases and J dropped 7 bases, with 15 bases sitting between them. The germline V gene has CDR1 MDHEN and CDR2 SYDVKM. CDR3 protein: CAAGTPGNSPLHF. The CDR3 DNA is TGTGCCGCCGGGACCCCAGGAAATTCACCCCTCCACTTT.

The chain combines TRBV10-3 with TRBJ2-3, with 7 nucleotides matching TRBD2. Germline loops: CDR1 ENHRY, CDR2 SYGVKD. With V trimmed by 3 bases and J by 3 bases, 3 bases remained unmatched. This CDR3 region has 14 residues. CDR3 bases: TGTGCCATCAGTGACTCACTAGCGACAGATACGCAGTATTTT. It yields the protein CAISDSLATDTQYF.

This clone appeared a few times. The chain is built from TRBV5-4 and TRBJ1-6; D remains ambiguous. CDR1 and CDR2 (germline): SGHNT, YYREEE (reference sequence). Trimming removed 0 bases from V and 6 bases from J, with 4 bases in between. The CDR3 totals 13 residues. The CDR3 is CASSLEVNSPLHF. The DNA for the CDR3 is TGTGCCAGCAGCTTGGAAGTTAATTCACCCCTCCACTTT.

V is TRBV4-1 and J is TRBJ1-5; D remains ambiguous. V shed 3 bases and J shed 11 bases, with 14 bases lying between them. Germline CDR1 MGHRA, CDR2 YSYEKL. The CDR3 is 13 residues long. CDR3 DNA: TGCGCCAGCAGCCACGGCAGGCTGGAAGCCCAGCATTTT. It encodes CASSHGRLEAQHF.

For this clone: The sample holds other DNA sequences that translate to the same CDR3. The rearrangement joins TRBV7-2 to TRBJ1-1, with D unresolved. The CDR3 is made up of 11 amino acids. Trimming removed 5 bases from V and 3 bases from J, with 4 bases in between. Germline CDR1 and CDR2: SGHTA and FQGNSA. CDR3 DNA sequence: TGTGCCAGCAGCCCATACACTGAAGCTTTCTTT. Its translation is CASSPYTEAFF.

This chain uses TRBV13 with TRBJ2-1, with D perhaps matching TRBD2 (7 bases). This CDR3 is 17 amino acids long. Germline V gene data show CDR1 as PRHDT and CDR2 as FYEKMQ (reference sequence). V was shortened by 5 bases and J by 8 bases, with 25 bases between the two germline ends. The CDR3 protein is CASSIYDGTREVYEQFF. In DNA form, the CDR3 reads TGTGCCAGCAGCATCTACGACGGGACACGGGAGGTGTATGAGCAGTTCTTC.

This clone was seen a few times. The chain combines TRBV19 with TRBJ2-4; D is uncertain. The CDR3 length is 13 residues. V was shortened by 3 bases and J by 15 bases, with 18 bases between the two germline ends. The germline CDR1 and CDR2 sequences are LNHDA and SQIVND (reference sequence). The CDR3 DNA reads TGTGCCAGTAGTATCCCCTTGGCCGGAAGAGCGTACTTC. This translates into CASSIPLAGRAYF.

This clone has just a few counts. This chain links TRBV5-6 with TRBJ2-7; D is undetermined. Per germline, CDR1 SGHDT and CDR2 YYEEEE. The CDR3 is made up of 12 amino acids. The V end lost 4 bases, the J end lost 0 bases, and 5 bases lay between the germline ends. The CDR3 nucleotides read TGTGCCAGCAGCGCCAGCTCCTACGAGCAGTACTTC. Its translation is CASSASSYEQYF.

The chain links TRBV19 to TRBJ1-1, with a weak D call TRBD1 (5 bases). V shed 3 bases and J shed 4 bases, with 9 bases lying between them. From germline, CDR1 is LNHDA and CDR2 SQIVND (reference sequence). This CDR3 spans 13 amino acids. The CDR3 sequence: CASSINTGTEAFF. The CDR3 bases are TGTGCCAGTAGTATCAACACAGGCACTGAAGCTTTCTTT.

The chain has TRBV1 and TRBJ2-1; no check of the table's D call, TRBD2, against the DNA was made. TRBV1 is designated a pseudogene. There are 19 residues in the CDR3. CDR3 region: CTSSRTGTSGGAGYNEQFF. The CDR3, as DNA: TGCACCAGCAGCCGCACCGGGACTAGCGGGGGGGCTGGCTACAATGAGCAGTTCTTC.

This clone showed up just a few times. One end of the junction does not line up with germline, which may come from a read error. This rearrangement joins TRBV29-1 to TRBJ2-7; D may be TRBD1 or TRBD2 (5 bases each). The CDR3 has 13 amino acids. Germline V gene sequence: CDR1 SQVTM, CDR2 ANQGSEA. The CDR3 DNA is TGCAGCGCTGGGGAACCGGGACCAAGCTCCCAGCAATTC. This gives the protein CSAGEPGPSSQQF.

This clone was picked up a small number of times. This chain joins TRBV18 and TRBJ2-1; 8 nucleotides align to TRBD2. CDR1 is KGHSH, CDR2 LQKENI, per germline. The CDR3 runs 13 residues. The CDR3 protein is CKSAGEIYNEQFF. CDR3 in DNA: TGTAAATCAGCGGGAGAGATTTACAATGAGCAGTTCTTC.

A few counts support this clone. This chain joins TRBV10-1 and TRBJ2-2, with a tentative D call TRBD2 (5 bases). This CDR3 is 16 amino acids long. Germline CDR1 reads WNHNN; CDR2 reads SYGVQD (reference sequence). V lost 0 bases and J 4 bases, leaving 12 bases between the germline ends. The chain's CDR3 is CASSESGGWTTGELFF. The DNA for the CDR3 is TGCGCCAGCAGTGAGTCGGGCGGGTGGACCACCGGGGAGCTGTTTTTT.

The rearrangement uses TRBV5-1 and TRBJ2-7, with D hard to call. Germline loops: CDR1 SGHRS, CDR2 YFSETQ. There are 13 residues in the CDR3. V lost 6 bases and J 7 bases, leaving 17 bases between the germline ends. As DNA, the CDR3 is TGCGCCAGCAATAGTGGCAGTCTAACGGAGCAGTACTTC. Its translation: CASNSGSLTEQYF.

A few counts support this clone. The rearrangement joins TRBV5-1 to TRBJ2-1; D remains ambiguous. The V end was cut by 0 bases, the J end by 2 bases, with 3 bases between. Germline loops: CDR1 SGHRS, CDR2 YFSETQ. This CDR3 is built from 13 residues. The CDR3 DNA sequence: TGCGCCAGCAGCTTGGATCCCTACAATGAGCAGTTCTTC. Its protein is CASSLDPYNEQFF.

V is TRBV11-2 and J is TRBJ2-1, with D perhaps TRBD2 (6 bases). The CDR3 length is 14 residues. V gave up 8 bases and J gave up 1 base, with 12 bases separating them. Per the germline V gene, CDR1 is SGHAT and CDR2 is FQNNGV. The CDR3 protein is CASGEGRSYNEQFF. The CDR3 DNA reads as TGTGCCAGCGGTGAGGGGAGGTCCTACAATGAGCAGTTCTTC.